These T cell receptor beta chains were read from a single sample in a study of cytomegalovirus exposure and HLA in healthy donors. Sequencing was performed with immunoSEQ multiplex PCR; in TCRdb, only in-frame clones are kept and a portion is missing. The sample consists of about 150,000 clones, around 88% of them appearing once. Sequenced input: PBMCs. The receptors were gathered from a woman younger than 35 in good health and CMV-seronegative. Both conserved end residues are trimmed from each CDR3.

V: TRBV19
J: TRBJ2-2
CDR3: ASRIGTRTGGNGELF

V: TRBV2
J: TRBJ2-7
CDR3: ASSDRTGGGEQY

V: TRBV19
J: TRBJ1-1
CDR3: ASSQGGGREAF

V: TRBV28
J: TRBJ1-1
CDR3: ASTPFDGGSVGGAF

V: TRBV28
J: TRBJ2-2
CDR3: ASSPWGGANTGELF

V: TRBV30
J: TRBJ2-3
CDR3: AWSSLAVSSADTQY

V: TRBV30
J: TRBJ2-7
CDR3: AWSVLPSVGYEQY

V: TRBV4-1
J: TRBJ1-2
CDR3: ASSQLFRERYGYT

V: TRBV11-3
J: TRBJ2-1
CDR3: ASSLDQGTYNEQF

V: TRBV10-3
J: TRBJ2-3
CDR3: AISPGLAGGTTDTQY

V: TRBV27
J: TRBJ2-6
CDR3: ASSALGQGLRSGANVLT

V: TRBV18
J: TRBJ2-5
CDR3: ASSPGTSQETQY

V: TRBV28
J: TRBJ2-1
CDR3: ASRTLPSVQF

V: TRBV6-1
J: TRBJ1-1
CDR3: ASTVTNQATEAF

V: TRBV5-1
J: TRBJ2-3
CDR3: ASSPLDSDTQY

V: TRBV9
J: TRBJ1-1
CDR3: ASSVGGRNTEAF

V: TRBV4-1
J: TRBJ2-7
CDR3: ASSLAPIYEQY